The 23 T cell receptor beta chains listed next were all sequenced from one sample in a study of CD8 T cells in Susac syndrome. Roughly 0.45 to 1 ug RNA was reverse transcribed with random hexamers. TCRdb fed the immunoSEQ multiplex PCR reads into MiXCR, producing one record per CDR3 protein. The table lists about 210,000 distinct CDR3 sequences, 95% of them singletons. The sample was CD4+ T cells from PBMCs. These receptors came from a human donor with multiple sclerosis.

The chain recombines TRBV3-1 with TRBJ1-1, with D tentatively TRBD1 (5 bases). Trimming left V 4 bases short and J 7 bases short, with 13 bases between. Germline V gene lookup returns CDR1 LGHDT and CDR2 YNNKEL (reference sequence). The CDR3 has 13 residues. The CDR3 DNA reads TGTGCCAGCAGCCCCTTCCCGGGACGTGAAGCTTTCTTT. This sequence encodes CASSPFPGREAFF.

The chain employs TRBV19 and TRBJ1-5, with D uncertain. The CDR3 totals 14 residues. V lost 6 bases to trimming and J lost 7 bases, with 16 bases between them. The germline gives CDR1 LNHDA, CDR2 SQIVND (reference sequence). CDR3 amino acids: CASSWQATWQPQHF. CDR3 nucleotides: TGTGCCAGTAGCTGGCAGGCGACATGGCAGCCCCAGCATTTT.

The rearrangement links TRBV12-3 or TRBV12-4 to TRBJ1-1; D gene uncertain. Trimming took 10 bases from V and 2 from J, leaving 5 bases between them. The CDR3 loop spans 10 amino acids. CDR3 sequence reads: CATANTEAFF. The CDR3 nucleotides read TGTGCCACGGCAAACACTGAAGCTTTCTTT.

This chain joins TRBV12-3 or TRBV12-4 and TRBJ2-3; possible D gene TRBD1, 5 bases. The V and J ends lost 4 bases and 4 bases respectively, with 9 bases between them. The CDR3 loop spans 13 amino acids. CDR3 amino acids: CASSYRGADTQYF. Here the CDR3 DNA reads TGTGCCAGCAGTTATAGGGGCGCAGATACGCAGTATTTT.

This rearrangement joins TRBV28 to TRBJ2-5, with 7 positions matching TRBD1. Germline loops: CDR1 MDHEN, CDR2 SYDVKM. J lost 4 bases, V lost 6 bases, and 5 bases had no gene match. The CDR3 runs to 13 residues. CDR3 region: CASSPRQGETQYF. DNA of the CDR3: TGTGCCAGCAGCCCCCGACAGGGAGAGACCCAGTACTTC.

The V and J genes are TRBV5-1 and TRBJ2-1; D is perhaps TRBD1 (6 bases). The CDR3 consists of 14 residues. V lost 4 bases to trimming and J lost 12 bases, with 20 bases between them. Germline CDR1 reads SGHRS; CDR2 reads YFSETQ. The DNA of the CDR3 is TGCGCCAGCAGCCCCTTGGACAGAGGCTTTTGGCAGTTCTTC. Residues: CASSPLDRGFWQFF.

The rearrangement uses TRBV12-3 or TRBV12-4 and TRBJ2-3, with D perhaps matching TRBD1 (5 bases). V lost 5 bases and J lost 4, with 10 bases in between. The CDR3 extends over 13 amino acids. The DNA of the CDR3 is TGTGCCAGCAGTCACGTCAGGGCAGATACGCAGTATTTT. This encodes CASSHVRADTQYF.

This chain connects TRBV20-1 to TRBJ2-5; 7 positions agree with TRBD2. Germline V gene sequence: CDR1 DFQATT, CDR2 SNEGSKA (reference sequence). Trimming at V came to 4 bases and at J to 0 bases, leaving 14 bases not matched to a gene. This CDR3 is built from 17 residues. The chain's CDR3 is CSATILGGGTNQETQYF. The CDR3 coding sequence is TGCAGTGCTACAATCCTTGGGGGGGGAACGAACCAAGAGACCCAGTACTTC.

V usage is TRBV20-1 and J usage is TRBJ2-3; 7 bases map to TRBD2. The V segment lost 1 base and the J segment 2 bases; nucleotides outside the gene matches: 6. The CDR3 spans 15 residues. Germline V gene data show CDR1 as DFQATT and CDR2 as SNEGSKA (reference sequence). CDR3 in DNA: TGCAGTGCTAGAGGCCCTAGCGGCTTCACAGATACGCAGTATTTT. Protein product: CSARGPSGFTDTQYF.

The chain employs TRBV3-1 and TRBJ2-7, with no clear D. The CDR3 extends over 11 amino acids. Germline V gene sequence: CDR1 LGHDT, CDR2 YNNKEL (reference sequence). V was trimmed by 1 base and J by 5 bases, leaving 3 bases between them. Here the CDR3 reads CASSQVHEQYF. The CDR3, as DNA: TGTGCCAGCAGCCAAGTCCACGAGCAGTACTTC.

The chain links TRBV4-2 to TRBJ2-2; D not resolved. The germline CDR1 and CDR2 sequences are LGHNA and YNFKEQ. CDR3 length equals 14 residues. The V end lost 1 base, the J end lost 4 bases, and 7 bases lay between the germline ends. CDR3 DNA sequence: TGTGCCAGCAGCCAAGGTAGTCGCACCGGGGAGCTGTTTTTT. It encodes CASSQGSRTGELFF.

V usage is TRBV28 and J usage is TRBJ1-5, with 8 bases matching TRBD1. This CDR3 is 14 amino acids long. J lost 6 bases, V lost 3 bases, and 4 bases had no gene match. Germline V gene lookup returns CDR1 MDHEN and CDR2 SYDVKM. The CDR3 sequence: CASSFGTGFQPQHF. The DNA for the CDR3 is TGTGCCAGCAGTTTCGGGACAGGTTTTCAGCCCCAGCATTTT.

V and J are TRBV5-1 and TRBJ2-1, with 15 bases lining up with TRBD2. Trimming cost V 4 bases and J 0 bases; bases outside gene matches: 5. The V gene's germline CDR1 is SGHRS and CDR2 YFSETQ. The CDR3 is 18 residues long. In DNA form, the CDR3 reads TGCGCCAGCAGCAGCGGACTAGCGGGAGGGAGCTCCTACAATGAGCAGTTCTTC. This sequence encodes CASSSGLAGGSSYNEQFF.

The chain uses TRBV10-3 and TRBJ1-6; a weak D match, TRBD1 (5 bases). From germline, CDR1 is ENHRY and CDR2 SYGVKD. This CDR3 region has 15 residues. Trimming removed 3 bases from V and 8 bases from J, with 14 bases in between. CDR3 sequence: CAISDRQRSDSPLHF. Here the CDR3 DNA reads TGTGCCATCAGTGACCGACAGAGATCAGATTCACCCCTCCACTTT.

This chain links TRBV3-1 with TRBJ1-2; D is possibly TRBD1 (5 bases). CDR1 is LGHDT and CDR2 is YNNKEL in the germline V gene (reference sequence). Trimming stripped 1 base from V and 11 bases from J, with 11 bases between. This CDR3 comprises 12 residues. The chain's CDR3 is CASSQGDWGYTF. The CDR3 DNA follows: TGTGCCAGCAGCCAAGGGGACTGGGGGTACACCTTC. The full variable domain, in which reference TRBV3-1 and TRBJ1-2 provide the parts outside the CDR3, is DTAVSQTPKYLVTQMGNDKSIKCEQNLGHDTMYWYKQDSKKFLKIMFSYNNKELIINETVPNRFSPKSPDKAHLNLHINSLELGDSAVYFCASSQGDWGYTFGSGTRLTVV.

The gene calls are TRBV28 and TRBJ1-2, with D perhaps matching TRBD1 (6 bases). Between the trimmed V and J ends, which lost 5 bases and 4 bases, there was a span of 14 bases. Germline CDR1 is MDHEN and CDR2 is SYDVKM. The CDR3 consists of 14 residues. CDR3 region: CASSPLDRFYGYTF. Here the CDR3 DNA reads TGTGCCAGCAGTCCCCTCGACAGGTTCTATGGCTACACCTTC.

The chain uses TRBV10-3 and TRBJ2-5, with a tentative D call TRBD2 (7 bases). V was clipped by 4 bases and J by 5 bases, with 14 bases between them. The CDR3 is 14 amino acids. Germline CDR1 ENHRY, CDR2 SYGVKD. CDR3 amino acids: CAISVGRGGETQYF. CDR3 in DNA: TGTGCCATCAGTGTTGGCAGGGGAGGGGAGACCCAGTACTTC.

This rearrangement joins TRBV25-1 to TRBJ2-5, with D possibly TRBD2 on 5 matching bases. The CDR3 has 15 residues. CDR1 is MGHDK, CDR2 SYGVNS, per germline. Trimming stripped 1 base from V and 4 bases from J, with 13 bases between. DNA for the CDR3: TGTGCCAGCAGTGAATTTCGGGGTTTAGGAGAGACCCAGTACTTC. Translated, it gives CASSEFRGLGETQYF.

This chain joins TRBV29-1 and TRBJ1-1; 10 bases agree with TRBD1. V lost 7 bases to trimming and J lost 2 bases; unmatched junction nucleotides: 4. CDR3 size: 13 residues. Germline assignment: CDR1 SQVTM and CDR2 ANQGSEA. The CDR3 nucleotides read TGCAGCGGAGACAGGGGGCGCAACACTGAAGCTTTCTTT. This translates into CSGDRGRNTEAFF.

The chain joins TRBV6-5 to TRBJ1-6, with 9 bases that match TRBD1. V was pared by 6 bases and J by 9 bases, with 6 bases of the junction left unmatched. Per germline, CDR1 MNHEY and CDR2 SVGAGI. This CDR3 is built from 14 residues. The CDR3 here is CASSPGTGTSPLHF. The CDR3 DNA sequence: TGTGCCAGCAGCCCCGGGACAGGGACTTCACCCCTCCACTTT.

The V and J genes are TRBV3-1 and TRBJ2-1; maybe TRBD1 (7 bases). Between the trimmed V and J ends, which lost 1 base and 3 bases, there was a span of 31 bases. There are 22 residues in the CDR3. The germline V gene encodes CDR1 LGHDT and CDR2 YNNKEL (reference sequence). CDR3 coding DNA: TGTGCCAGCAGCCAAGCGATGGGGGGCTGGAAGCCCGACAGGGCAAACTACAATGAGCAGTTCTTC. This encodes CASSQAMGGWKPDRANYNEQFF.

The chain combines TRBV6-5 with TRBJ2-7; 11 nucleotides line up with TRBD1. The CDR3 loop spans 16 amino acids. Looked up from germline, CDR1 is MNHEY and CDR2 is SVGAGI. Trimming took 2 bases from V and 9 from J; bases not matched to a gene: 12. CDR3 in amino acids: CASSYEFRDRGLLQYF. As DNA, the CDR3 is TGTGCCAGCAGTTACGAATTCCGGGACAGGGGGTTATTGCAGTACTTC.

This chain uses TRBV20-1 with TRBJ2-7; maybe TRBD1 (5 bases). CDR1 is DFQATT and CDR2 is SNEGSKA in the germline V gene (reference sequence). CDR3 size: 14 residues. V shed 4 bases and J shed 5 bases, with 18 bases lying between them. CDR3 in amino acids: CSANLPGYTHEQYF. DNA for the CDR3: TGCAGTGCTAATTTGCCAGGGTATACCCACGAGCAGTACTTC.